The clone carrying this T cell receptor beta chain was detected a few times. Its antigen is as yet unknown. PBMCs were sourced from approximately 9 ml fresh peripheral blood. This sample was included in a study of T cells in Graves' hyperthyroidism and ophthalmopathy. In the study overall: Peripheral blood was secured at the point of initial diagnosis, before any treatment. Study-level points and caveats: Clonotypes that were expanded in thyroid above 0.001 mostly appeared in blood too.

Per the germline V gene, CDR1 is DFQATT and CDR2 is SNEGSKA (reference sequence). There are 13 residues in the CDR3. Trimming took 6 bases from V and 3 from J, leaving 14 bases between them. There were TCR beta CDR3 regions amplified from RNA transcripts. Initially, a first-round RT-PCR of the TCR CDR3 employed the HTBI primer set. Each CDR3 protein gets one entry after TCRdb re-called the multiplex PCR reads with MiXCR. This table has 300,000 to 400,000 distinct CDR3 sequences, around a sixth appearing once. This TCR derives from a man between 18 and 29 years old with Graves' ophthalmopathy. Sequencing was done on a sample of blood. The rearrangement uses TRBV20-1 and TRBJ2-5; D unresolved. The chain's CDR3 is CSARTTAKETQYF. CDR3 sequence (DNA): TGCAGTGCGCGCACGACTGCCAAAGAGACCCAGTACTTC.